A single sample gave rise to the 26 T cell receptor beta chains below, sequenced in a study of CD8+CD57+ T cells in acquired aplastic anemia. CDR3 and TCR beta VDJ profiling relied on genomic DNA as the template. TCRdb ran MiXCR on the reads and lists one entry per CDR3 protein. The data show fewer than 250,000 distinct CDR3 sequences, roughly half seen once. Sequences were obtained from sorted CD4+, CD8+, or CD8+CD57+ T cells (not recorded which) from PBMCs. All receptors derive from a human donor in good health, serving as a control.

The CDR3 DNA reads as TGTGCCATCAGTGAACGGCCAGGGGACTCTGGAAACACCATATATTTT. It specifies CAISERPGDSGNTIYF. The V gene is TRBV10-3, the J gene TRBJ1-3; possible D gene TRBD1, 6 bases. V gave up 3 bases and J gave up 0 bases, with 12 bases separating them. Germline-derived CDR1 and CDR2 are ENHRY and SYGVKD. This CDR3 contains 16 residues.

Comment on this clonotype: One end of the junction varies from germline; a read error may be responsible. This chain joins TRBV7-9 and TRBJ2-5; D ambiguous. The CDR3 sequence is 10 residues long. Germline assignment: CDR1 SEHNR and CDR2 FQNEAQ (reference sequence). CDR3 protein: CASSSGPSIF. The CDR3, as DNA: TGTGCCAGCAGCTCGGGCCCGAGTATCTTC.

This chain joins TRBV7-9 and TRBJ1-6; the match to TRBD1 covers 10 bases. The junction had 12 bases not matched to a gene; V was cut back by 0 bases and J by 7 bases. CDR1 is SEHNR and CDR2 is FQNEAQ in the germline V gene (reference sequence). The CDR3 loop spans 19 amino acids. The CDR3 sequence is CASSLAPPGTGVGNSPLHF. CDR3 nucleotide sequence: TGTGCCAGCAGCTTAGCCCCTCCCGGGACAGGGGTAGGGAATTCACCCCTCCACTTT.

The CDR3 nucleotides are TGCAGCGGGTCATCGACCCCTCGGAATTCACCCCTCCACTTT. It yields the protein CSGSSTPRNSPLHF. The chain uses TRBV20-1 and TRBJ1-6; no reliable D call. Germline V gene lookup returns CDR1 DFQATT and CDR2 SNEGSKA (reference sequence). CDR3 size: 14 residues.

This clonotype has a count of ten or more. The genes are TRBV20-1 and TRBJ2-3; 12 positions match TRBD2. V dropped 0 bases and J dropped 5; count of bases not matched to a gene: 9. This CDR3 has 17 amino acids. Germline CDR1 is DFQATT and CDR2 is SNEGSKA (reference sequence). For the CDR3, the DNA is TGCAGTGCTAGAGATCCCCGCACTAGCGGGGGGATAGATACGCAGTATTTT. It codes for CSARDPRTSGGIDTQYF.

The table lists this clonotype with many counts. The rearrangement links TRBV20-1 to TRBJ1-2; D is uncertain. Trimming took 0 bases from V and 0 from J, leaving 8 bases between them. Germline loops: CDR1 DFQATT, CDR2 SNEGSKA (reference sequence). The CDR3 spans 14 residues. Here the CDR3 reads CSARDVQANYGYTF. CDR3 DNA sequence: TGCAGTGCTAGAGATGTCCAGGCTAACTATGGCTACACCTTC.

The chain is built from TRBV20-1 and TRBJ2-7; 8 bases match TRBD2. The germline V gene encodes CDR1 DFQATT and CDR2 SNEGSKA (reference sequence). This CDR3 spans 15 amino acids. The V and J ends lost 2 bases and 4 bases, in that order; junction bases with no gene match: 10. The CDR3 loop reads CSARQGTGGQYEQYF. The CDR3 DNA is TGCAGTGCTAGACAAGGAACGGGGGGGCAATACGAGCAGTACTTC.

This clonotype has a single count. This chain joins TRBV2 and TRBJ2-7; 8 nucleotides agree with TRBD2. Germline CDR1 is SNHLY and CDR2 is FYNNEI. This CDR3 has 18 residues. The CDR3 sequence is CAGASSEVYSGASYEQYF. The CDR3 DNA reads as TGTGCGGGCGCCAGCAGTGAAGTGTATAGCGGGGCCTCCTACGAGCAGTACTTC. Full variable domain (rest looked up from reference TRBV2 and TRBJ2-7): EPEVTQTPSHQVTQMGQEVILRCVPISNHLYFYWYRQILGQKVEFLVSFYNNEISEKSEIFDDQFSVERPDGSNFTLKIRSTKLEDSAMYFCAGASSEVYSGASYEQYFGPGTRLTVT.

V is TRBV5-1 and J is TRBJ2-3; D is uncertain. Trimming removed 1 base at V and 0 bases at J, with 9 bases between. Germline lookup yields CDR1 SGHRS and CDR2 YFSETQ. CDR3 length equals 15 residues. DNA for the CDR3: TGCGCCAGCAGCTTGTACTTCGCTAGCACAGATACGCAGTATTTT. Its translation: CASSLYFASTDTQYF.

Ten or more counts support this clonotype. The V gene is TRBV7-2, the J gene TRBJ1-2; D not certain. Germline CDR1 reads SGHTA; CDR2 reads FQGNSA. V gave up 6 bases and J gave up 7 bases, with 9 bases separating them. The CDR3 length is 11 residues. The CDR3 region is CASSYEGGYTF. The CDR3 nucleotides are TGTGCCAGCAGTTATGAGGGTGGCTACACCTTC. Full variable domain (outside the CDR3, taken from reference TRBV7-2 and TRBJ1-2): GAGVSQSPSNKVTEKGKDVELRCDPISGHTALYWYRQSLGQGLEFLIYFQGNSAPDKSGLPSDRFSAERTGGSVSTLTIQRTQQEDSAVYLCASSYEGGYTFGSGTRLTVV.

As concerns this clonotype: This may arise from a read error, as a much more abundant clone is one base away. V and J are TRBV3-1 and TRBJ2-7; 12 nucleotides line up with TRBD2. The CDR3 length is 16 residues. Germline lookup yields CDR1 LGHDT and CDR2 YNNKEL (reference sequence). The CDR3 reads CASSQGLAGAGGEQHF. The DNA of the CDR3 is TGTGCCAGCAGCCAAGGACTAGCGGGGGCGGGGGGCGAGCAGCACTTC.

This clonotype occurred many times. The chain links TRBV6-5 to TRBJ1-1, with a possible D match to TRBD1 (5 bases). The CDR3 consists of 14 residues. Per the germline V gene, CDR1 is MNHEY and CDR2 is SVGAGI. Trimming stripped 6 bases from V and 0 bases from J, with 11 bases between. CDR3 loop: CASSKTVMNTEAFF. The CDR3 nucleotides read TGTGCCAGCAGCAAGACAGTCATGAACACTGAAGCTTTCTTT.

The chain has TRBV7-8 and TRBJ1-3; 11 nucleotides agree with TRBD1. V gave up 6 bases and J gave up 0 bases; unmatched junction bases: 4. Germline CDR1 reads SGHVS; CDR2 reads FQNEAQ. The CDR3 consists of 16 residues. The CDR3, as DNA: TGTGCCAGCAGACGGACAGGGGGCAGCTCTGGAAACACCATATATTTT. Translated, it gives CASRRTGGSSGNTIYF. The entire variable domain, with the rest obtained from reference TRBV7-8 and TRBJ1-3, is as follows: GAGVSQSPRYKVAKRGQDVALRCDPISGHVSLFWYQQALGQGPEFLTYFQNEAQLDKSGLPSDRFFAERPEGSVSTLKIQRTQQEDSAVYLCASRRTGGSSGNTIYFGEGSWLTVV.

This chain links TRBV20-1 with TRBJ2-1, with a weak D call TRBD2 (6 bases). The CDR3 consists of 12 residues. The germline CDR1 and CDR2 sequences are DFQATT and SNEGSKA (reference sequence). V was shortened by 6 bases and J by 13 bases, with 19 bases between the two germline ends. The DNA for the CDR3 is TGCAGTGCCCACAGGATGGGGACTGGCCAGTTCTTC. Translated, it gives CSAHRMGTGQFF.

The rearrangement joins TRBV10-3 to TRBJ2-2, with D tentatively TRBD1 or TRBD2 (5 bases each). The length of the CDR3 is 16 residues. CDR1 is ENHRY and CDR2 is SYGVKD in the germline V gene. The ends were cut back, 2 bases at V and 1 base at J, with 11 bases in the middle. DNA for the CDR3: TGTGCCATCAGTGAGATGAGTGGGGGGAACACCGGGGAGCTGTTTTTT. Protein product: CAISEMSGGNTGELFF.

In the case of this clonotype: One end of the junction does not line up with germline, which may come from a read error. This sequence joins TRBV20-1 and TRBJ1-3, with 9 bases identical to TRBD1. Germline V gene lookup returns CDR1 DFQATT and CDR2 SNEGSKA (reference sequence). The CDR3 length is 13 residues. CDR3 nucleotide sequence: TGCAGTGCCACACAGGGGGCTGGGAACACCATATATTTT. This codes for CSATQGAGNTIYF.

Points on this clonotype: A read error may account for a junction end that differs from germline. This chain uses TRBV2 with TRBJ1-1; the D gene is possibly TRBD1 (5 bases). The CDR3 length is 14 residues. Germline lookup yields CDR1 SNHLY and CDR2 FYNNEI. This CDR3 is CASRIGDGNTDAFF. CDR3 coding DNA: TGTGCCAGCCGGATAGGGGATGGGAACACTGATGCTTTCTTT.

This chain links TRBV18 with TRBJ1-3, with 7 bases fitting TRBD1. CDR1 is KGHSH and CDR2 is LQKENI in the germline V gene. The V gene end was trimmed by 2 bases and the J gene end by 0 bases; junction bases not matched to a gene: 7. This CDR3 is 17 amino acids long. This CDR3 is CASSPSGGGPSGNTIYF. The CDR3 DNA follows: TGTGCCAGCTCACCATCGGGAGGGGGCCCCTCTGGAAACACCATATATTTT.

This clonotype was observed at least ten times. The genes are TRBV19 and TRBJ1-1; D possibly corresponds to TRBD1 (6 bases). Germline V gives CDR1 LNHDA, CDR2 SQIVND (reference sequence). This CDR3 spans 15 amino acids. V was cut by 5 bases and J by 4 bases, with 17 bases left in between. In DNA, the CDR3 is TGTGCCAGTAGTTTCCAGGGGCCTGGGGGCACTGAAGCTTTCTTT. It is translated as CASSFQGPGGTEAFF.

The J gene is TRBJ1-5, the V gene TRBV18; 7 positions agree with TRBD1. Looked up from germline, CDR1 is KGHSH and CDR2 is LQKENI. After removal of 4 bases from V and 4 bases from J, the junction contained 7 bases not matched to a gene. This CDR3 has 15 residues. CDR3 in amino acids: CASSLSGQPNQPQHF. CDR3 sequence (DNA): TGTGCCAGCTCACTTTCGGGACAGCCAAATCAGCCCCAGCATTTT.

The chain joins TRBV25-1 to TRBJ2-7, with D perhaps TRBD1 (6 bases). The V gene lost 5 bases and the J gene lost 3 bases, with 11 bases spanning the gap. Germline V gene data show CDR1 as MGHDK and CDR2 as SYGVNS. The CDR3 loop spans 13 amino acids. CDR3 residues: CASSSGTRYEQYF. In nucleotides, the CDR3 is TGTGCCAGCAGTTCCGGGACACGCTACGAGCAGTACTTC.

V and J are TRBV19 and TRBJ2-1; D unclear. The CDR3 runs to 15 residues. Trimming took off 4 bases at V and 6 bases at J, with 16 bases between the two ends. Germline V lookup: CDR1 LNHDA, CDR2 SQIVND (reference sequence). The CDR3 region is CASSTRPAVGNEQFF. The DNA of the CDR3 is TGTGCCAGTAGTACCCGGCCCGCGGTTGGCAATGAGCAGTTCTTC.

This clonotype has at least ten counts. The rearrangement links TRBV2 to TRBJ1-5, with D possibly matching TRBD1 (6 bases). This CDR3 is built from 14 residues. The germline V gene encodes CDR1 SNHLY and CDR2 FYNNEI. Trimming shortened V by 1 base and J by 2 bases, and 6 bases separated the two germline ends. This CDR3 is CASSEDRGNQPQHF. CDR3 bases: TGTGCCAGCAGTGAAGACAGGGGCAATCAGCCCCAGCATTTT.

The genes are TRBV29-1 and TRBJ2-1; possible D gene TRBD2, 6 bases. CDR1 is SQVTM, CDR2 ANQGSEA, per germline. Trimming removed 3 bases at V and 4 bases at J, with 16 bases between. This CDR3 is 15 amino acids long. Written as DNA, the CDR3 is TGCAGCGTTGAGCAGGGAAGGAGGGCTTACAATGAGCAGTTCTTC. Encoded protein: CSVEQGRRAYNEQFF.

The chain joins TRBV10-2 to TRBJ2-1; 10 bases fit TRBD1. The CDR3 extends over 14 amino acids. Germline CDR1 and CDR2: WSHSY and SAAADI. Germline trimming cut 7 bases from V and 9 bases from J; bases unmatched to any gene: 9. This CDR3 reads CASNAGTGEIEQFF. The DNA of the CDR3 is TGCGCCAGCAACGCCGGGACAGGGGAGATTGAGCAGTTCTTC.

The chain employs TRBV2 and TRBJ1-5; D remains ambiguous. The CDR3 consists of 14 residues. The germline V and J ends were trimmed by 7 bases and 4 bases, with 14 bases remaining between them. The V gene's germline CDR1 is SNHLY and CDR2 FYNNEI. This chain's CDR3 is CASTQIQRNQPQHF. CDR3 nucleotides: TGTGCCAGCACCCAGATCCAACGGAATCAGCCCCAGCATTTT.